Below, 4 T cell receptor beta chains from the same sample are listed, as sequenced in a study of T cells in localized non-small cell lung cancer. Sequencing used immunoSEQ multiplex PCR; TCRdb keeps in-frame clones, though not all of them. The profile shows approximately 60,000 clones, roughly 88% of them singletons. The sequencing used peripheral blood, collected before any cancer treatment. These receptors were obtained from a woman between 35 and 75 years old with stage I lung adenocarcinoma.

The chain uses TRBV5-5 and TRBJ2-3, with D possibly called TRBD1 or TRBD2 (5 bases each). This CDR3 is built from 16 residues. The germline V gene has CDR1 SGHKS and CDR2 YYEKEE (reference sequence). The V end was cut by 1 base, the J end by 0 bases, with 12 bases between. CDR3 nucleotides: TGTGCCAGCAGCTTGAGGTGGGACGGCAGCACAGATACGCAGTATTTT. The encoded protein is CASSLRWDGSTDTQYF.

The chain carries TRBV30 and TRBJ2-3; D gene unclear. Germline assignment: CDR1 GTSNPN and CDR2 SVGIG (reference sequence). The CDR3 is made up of 13 amino acids. V gave up 0 bases and J gave up 1 base, with 5 bases separating them. The CDR3 sequence: CAWSVRGTDTQYF. CDR3 sequence (DNA): TGTGCCTGGAGTGTACGGGGCACAGATACGCAGTATTTT.

This chain connects TRBV5-1 to TRBJ2-2, with D perhaps matching TRBD1 (5 bases). This CDR3 has 14 amino acids. Trimming removed 3 bases from V and 7 bases from J, with 13 bases in between. Germline V gene sequence: CDR1 SGHRS, CDR2 YFSETQ. The CDR3 sequence is CASSWGDLGGELFF. CDR3 nucleotides: TGCGCCAGCAGCTGGGGCGACCTGGGCGGGGAGCTGTTTTTT.

V usage is TRBV5-1 and J usage is TRBJ2-7; perhaps TRBD1 as D (6 bases). Germline CDR1 reads SGHRS; CDR2 reads YFSETQ. V lost 4 bases to trimming and J lost 7 bases, with 18 bases between them. The CDR3 consists of 14 residues. The DNA of the CDR3 is TGCGCCAGCAGCCACGGGGACATCAGTACTGAGCAGTACTTC. Translated, it gives CASSHGDISTEQYF.